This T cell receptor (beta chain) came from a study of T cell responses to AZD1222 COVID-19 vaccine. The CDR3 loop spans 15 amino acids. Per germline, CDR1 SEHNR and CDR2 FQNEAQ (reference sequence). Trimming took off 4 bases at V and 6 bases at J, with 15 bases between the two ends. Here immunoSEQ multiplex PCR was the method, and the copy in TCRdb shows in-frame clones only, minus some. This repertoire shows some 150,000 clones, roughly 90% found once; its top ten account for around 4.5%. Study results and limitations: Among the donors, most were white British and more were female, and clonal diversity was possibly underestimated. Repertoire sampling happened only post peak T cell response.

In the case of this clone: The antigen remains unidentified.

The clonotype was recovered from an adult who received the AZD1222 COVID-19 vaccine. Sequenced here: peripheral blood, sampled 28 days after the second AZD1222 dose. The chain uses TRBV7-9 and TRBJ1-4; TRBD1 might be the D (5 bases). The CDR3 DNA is TGTGCCAGCAGCTCCCGGGAGGCGGGGGATGAAAAACTGTTTTTT. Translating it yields CASSSREAGDEKLFF.